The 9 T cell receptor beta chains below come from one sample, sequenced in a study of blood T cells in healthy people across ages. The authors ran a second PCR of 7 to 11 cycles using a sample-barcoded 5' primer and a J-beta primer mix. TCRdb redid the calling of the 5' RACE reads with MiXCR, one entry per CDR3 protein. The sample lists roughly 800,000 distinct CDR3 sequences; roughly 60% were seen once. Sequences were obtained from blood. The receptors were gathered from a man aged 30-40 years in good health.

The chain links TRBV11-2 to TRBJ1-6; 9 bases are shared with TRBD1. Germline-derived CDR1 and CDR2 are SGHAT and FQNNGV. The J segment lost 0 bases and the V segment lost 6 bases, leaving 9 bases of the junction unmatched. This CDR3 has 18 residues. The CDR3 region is CASSSTGGLGSYNSPLHF. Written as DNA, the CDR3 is TGTGCCAGCAGTTCTACAGGGGGCTTGGGCTCCTATAATTCACCCCTCCACTTT. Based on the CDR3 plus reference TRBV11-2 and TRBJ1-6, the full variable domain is EAGVAQSPRYKIIEKRQSVAFWCNPISGHATLYWYQQILGQGPKLLIQFQNNGVVDDSQLPKDRFSAERLKGVDSTLKIQPAKLEDSAVYLCASSSTGGLGSYNSPLHFGNGTRLTVT.

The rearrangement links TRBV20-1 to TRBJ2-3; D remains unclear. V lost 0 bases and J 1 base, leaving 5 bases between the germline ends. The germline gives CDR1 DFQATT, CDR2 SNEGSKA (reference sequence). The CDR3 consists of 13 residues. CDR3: CSARDLGTDTQYF. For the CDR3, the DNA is TGCAGTGCTAGAGATCTCGGCACAGATACGCAGTATTTT.

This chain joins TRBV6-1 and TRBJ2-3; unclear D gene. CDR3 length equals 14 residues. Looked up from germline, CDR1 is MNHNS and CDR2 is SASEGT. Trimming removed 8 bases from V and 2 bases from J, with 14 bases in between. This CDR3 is CASLIPSDTDTQYF. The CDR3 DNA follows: TGTGCCAGCTTGATACCCAGCGACACAGATACGCAGTATTTT.

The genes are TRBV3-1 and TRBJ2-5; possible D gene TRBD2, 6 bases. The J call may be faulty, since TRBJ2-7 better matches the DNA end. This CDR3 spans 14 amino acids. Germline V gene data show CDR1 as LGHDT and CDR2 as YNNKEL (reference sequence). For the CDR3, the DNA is TGTGCCAGCAGCCAAGGGTTAGCGGAGTGCGAGCAGTACTTC. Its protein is CASSQGLAECEQYF.

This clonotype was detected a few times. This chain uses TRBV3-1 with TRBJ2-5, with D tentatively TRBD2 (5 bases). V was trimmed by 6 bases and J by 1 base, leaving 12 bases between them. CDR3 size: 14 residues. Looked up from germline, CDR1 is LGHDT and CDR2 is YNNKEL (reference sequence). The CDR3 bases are TGTGCCAGCAGTCCCGGGATCAGCCAAGAGACCCAGTACTTC. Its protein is CASSPGISQETQYF.

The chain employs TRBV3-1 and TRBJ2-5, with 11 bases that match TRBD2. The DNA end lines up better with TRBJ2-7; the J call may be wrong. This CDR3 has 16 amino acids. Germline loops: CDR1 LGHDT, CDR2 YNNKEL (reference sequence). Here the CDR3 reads CASSRSISGGAYEQYF. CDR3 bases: TGTGCCAGCAGCCGGTCGATTAGCGGGGGGGCGTACGAGCAGTACTTC.

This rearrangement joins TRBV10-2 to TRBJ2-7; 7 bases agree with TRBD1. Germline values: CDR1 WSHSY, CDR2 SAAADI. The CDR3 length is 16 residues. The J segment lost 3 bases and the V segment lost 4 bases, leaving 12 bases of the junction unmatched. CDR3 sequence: CASSVLGTASFYEQYF. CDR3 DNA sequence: TGCGCCAGCAGTGTACTTGGGACAGCTAGCTTCTACGAGCAGTACTTC.

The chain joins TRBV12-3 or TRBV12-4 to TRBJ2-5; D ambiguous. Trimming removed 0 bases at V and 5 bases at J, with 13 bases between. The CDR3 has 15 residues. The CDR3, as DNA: TGTGCCAGCAGTTTAGCGCATGACACCCGCGAGACCCAGTACTTC. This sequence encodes CASSLAHDTRETQYF.

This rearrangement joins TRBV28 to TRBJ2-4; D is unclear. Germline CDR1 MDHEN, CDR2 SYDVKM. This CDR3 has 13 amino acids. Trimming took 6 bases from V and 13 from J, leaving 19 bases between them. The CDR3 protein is CASRNDGQEAQYF. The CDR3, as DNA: TGTGCCAGCAGAAACGACGGCCAAGAGGCCCAGTACTTC.